This T cell receptor beta chain is from a study of response to subunit inactivated influenza vaccine. The study's findings and limits: It was suggested by the authors that few new T cells are recruited by each seasonal influenza vaccination.

TCRdb called the RT-PCR reads again in MiXCR, with one record for every CDR3 protein. Of about 520,000 distinct CDR3 sequences listed, about 25% are singletons. This clonotype was seen only a few times. What it binds is not known. Germline V gives CDR1 KGHDR, CDR2 SFDVKD. The ends lost 2 bases at V and 5 bases at J; junction bases unmatched: 1. The CDR3 runs to 15 residues. The chain is built from TRBV24-1 and TRBJ2-5; 13 bases are shared with TRBD2. Sequencing used CD4+ T cells sorted from PBMCs, obtained about 5 days after vaccination. This TCR was sampled from a man aged 45 to 65 who received an inactivated influenza vaccine. DNA of the CDR3: TGTGCCACCAGTGATTGGACTAGCGGGAGTGAGACCCAGTACTTC. This translates into CATSDWTSGSETQYF.